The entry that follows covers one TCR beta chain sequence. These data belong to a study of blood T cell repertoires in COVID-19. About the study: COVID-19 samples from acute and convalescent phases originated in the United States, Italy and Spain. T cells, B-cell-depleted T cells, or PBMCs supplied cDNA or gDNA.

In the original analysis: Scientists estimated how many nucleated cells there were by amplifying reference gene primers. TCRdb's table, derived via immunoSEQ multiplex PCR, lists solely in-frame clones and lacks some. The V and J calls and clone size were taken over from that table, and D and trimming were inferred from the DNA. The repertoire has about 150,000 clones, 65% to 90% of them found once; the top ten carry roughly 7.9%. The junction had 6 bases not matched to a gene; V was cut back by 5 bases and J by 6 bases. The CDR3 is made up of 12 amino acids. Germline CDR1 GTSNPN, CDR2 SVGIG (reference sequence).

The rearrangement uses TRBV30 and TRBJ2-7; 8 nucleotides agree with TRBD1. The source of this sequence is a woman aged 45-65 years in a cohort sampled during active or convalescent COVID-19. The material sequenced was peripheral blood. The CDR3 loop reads CAWGDRGGEQYF. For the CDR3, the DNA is TGTGCCTGGGGTGACAGGGGCGGCGAGCAGTACTTC.